Below, 22 T cell receptor beta chains from the same sample are listed, as sequenced in a study of beta chain features in type 1 diabetes. The whole isolated RNA underwent reverse transcription, so sequencing captured expressed TCRB transcripts. The method was immunoSEQ multiplex PCR; TCRdb's version includes in-frame clones alone and lacks a portion of them. This table has 350,000 to 400,000 clones, roughly 16% appearing once. Sample: naive CD4+ T cells from blood. These receptors all stem from a woman between 18 and 29 years old in good health.

This clone was recorded a few times. The gene calls are TRBV2 and TRBJ2-1; D is possibly TRBD2 (5 bases). Deletions cut 8 bases from V and 0 bases from J, with 26 bases between. This CDR3 is 19 amino acids long. The germline V gene has CDR1 SNHLY and CDR2 FYNNEI. The CDR3 loop reads CASGLDSARAESSYNEQFF. CDR3 in DNA: TGTGCCAGCGGGCTAGATTCCGCCAGAGCGGAGAGCTCCTACAATGAGCAGTTCTTC.

The V gene is TRBV7-2, the J gene TRBJ2-1; TRBD1 is a possible D gene (6 bases). This CDR3 comprises 15 residues. Germline V CDR1 and CDR2: SGHTA, FQGNSA. Trimming removed 5 bases at V and 2 bases at J, with 13 bases between. The CDR3 coding sequence is TGTGCCAGCAGCCCCGCCGGGACAACCTACAATGAGCAGTTCTTC. Translation: CASSPAGTTYNEQFF.

The chain employs TRBV4-1 and TRBJ1-5; possible D gene TRBD1, 5 bases. This CDR3 has 16 amino acids. Trimming took 0 bases from V and 2 from J, leaving 11 bases between them. Germline CDR1 and CDR2: MGHRA and YSYEKL. The CDR3 is CASSQESGRGNQPQHF. Here the CDR3 DNA reads TGCGCCAGCAGCCAAGAGTCAGGGCGAGGCAATCAGCCCCAGCATTTT.

This clone was found a few times. The rearrangement uses TRBV29-1 and TRBJ2-5; 7 bases line up with TRBD1. Germline CDR1 reads SQVTM; CDR2 reads ANQGSEA. The CDR3 is 14 amino acids. V trimming: 5 bases; J trimming: 4 bases; junction bases outside the gene matches: 10. CDR3 DNA sequence: TGCAGCGTTATCCGGGACAGTTCCGCAGAGACCCAGTACTTC. It codes for CSVIRDSSAETQYF.

The rearrangement uses TRBV28 and TRBJ2-1; 8 bases are a match to TRBD1. CDR3 length equals 14 residues. Trimming took 4 bases from V and 12 from J; bases not matched to a gene: 11. Germline values: CDR1 MDHEN, CDR2 SYDVKM. CDR3 sequence reads: CASSSGQAGRWQFF. The DNA for the CDR3 is TGTGCCAGCAGTTCGGGACAGGCAGGAAGATGGCAGTTCTTC.

This clone has a handful of counts. The chain joins TRBV30 to TRBJ2-2; TRBD2 matches 14 bases. Per the germline V gene, CDR1 is GTSNPN and CDR2 is SVGIG (reference sequence). This CDR3 is built from 18 residues. Unmatched junction bases numbered 15, after V lost 8 bases and J lost 4 bases. The CDR3 DNA reads TGTGCCCTCACCTCCTCGGGGACTAGCGGGAGAGTCACCGGGGAGCTGTTTTTT. It is translated as CALTSSGTSGRVTGELFF.

This clone was picked up a small number of times. V is TRBV5-4 and J is TRBJ1-2, with 9 bases matching TRBD1. The CDR3 loop spans 14 amino acids. CDR1 and CDR2 from the germline V gene are SGHNT and YYREEE (reference sequence). V dropped 4 bases and J dropped 3; count of bases not matched to a gene: 4. The CDR3 DNA is TGTGCCAGCAGCAGACAGGGGGAGGACTATGGCTACACCTTC. It is translated as CASSRQGEDYGYTF.

The V and J genes are TRBV6-5 and TRBJ2-7; maybe TRBD2 (7 bases). CDR3 length: 15 residues. Germline V lookup: CDR1 MNHEY, CDR2 SVGAGI. V was trimmed by 8 bases and J by 2 bases, leaving 19 bases between them. The CDR3 DNA sequence: TGTGCCAGCGGCCGGCGGGGGCAGCGAGCCTACGAGCAGTACTTC. This gives the protein CASGRRGQRAYEQYF.

The V gene is TRBV2, the J gene TRBJ2-3; the match to TRBD1 covers 9 bases. With 6 bases clipped from V and 3 bases from J, the junction kept 4 bases outside the gene matches. The CDR3 loop spans 14 amino acids. Per the germline V gene, CDR1 is SNHLY and CDR2 is FYNNEI. The chain's CDR3 is CASRMGQGTDTQYF. CDR3 in DNA: TGTGCCAGCAGAATGGGACAGGGTACAGATACGCAGTATTTT. The whole variable domain, remainder taken from reference TRBV2 and TRBJ2-3, is EPEVTQTPSHQVTQMGQEVILRCVPISNHLYFYWYRQILGQKVEFLVSFYNNEISEKSEIFDDQFSVERPDGSNFTLKIRSTKLEDSAMYFCASRMGQGTDTQYFGPGTRLTVL.

This clone was picked up a small number of times. V usage is TRBV2 and J usage is TRBJ2-4; 9 nucleotides agree with TRBD1. CDR3 length: 14 residues. Germline-derived CDR1 and CDR2 are SNHLY and FYNNEI. V dropped 6 bases and J dropped 8; count of bases not matched to a gene: 8. Here the CDR3 reads CASSPRTGADIQYF. CDR3 nucleotide sequence: TGTGCCAGCAGCCCTAGGACAGGGGCTGACATTCAGTACTTC.

This rearrangement joins TRBV5-1 to TRBJ2-7, with 10 nucleotides matching TRBD2. The V and J ends lost 5 bases and 2 bases, in that order; junction bases with no gene match: 10. Germline values: CDR1 SGHRS, CDR2 YFSETQ. This CDR3 comprises 16 residues. The DNA of the CDR3 is TGCGCCAGCAGTCCGACCTTAGCGGGAGGCCCCTACGAGCAGTACTTC. Translated: CASSPTLAGGPYEQYF.

This chain links TRBV6-5 with TRBJ2-3; possibly TRBD2 for D (6 bases). The CDR3 spans 15 residues. V gave up 5 bases and J gave up 0 bases, with 12 bases separating them. Germline V gene data show CDR1 as MNHEY and CDR2 as SVGAGI. CDR3 amino acids: CASSRAGSSTDTQYF. CDR3 DNA sequence: TGTGCCAGCAGTAGAGCGGGCTCTAGCACAGATACGCAGTATTTT.

The sample holds a few counts of this clone. V usage is TRBV29-1 and J usage is TRBJ1-5; perhaps TRBD1 as D (5 bases). V gave up 5 bases and J gave up 5 bases, with 16 bases separating them. This CDR3 is 14 amino acids long. Per the germline V gene, CDR1 is SQVTM and CDR2 is ANQGSEA. CDR3 DNA sequence: TGCAGCGTTAGTACGGGGGGGGGATATCAGCCCCAGCATTTT. Amino acid sequence: CSVSTGGGYQPQHF.

The V gene is TRBV29-1, the J gene TRBJ2-7, with TRBD1 matching over 7 bases. Germline CDR1 SQVTM, CDR2 ANQGSEA. V dropped 4 bases and J dropped 3; count of bases not matched to a gene: 6. The CDR3 sequence is 13 residues long. The CDR3 protein is CSVVTGAIYEQYF. CDR3 DNA: TGCAGCGTTGTAACAGGGGCGATCTACGAGCAGTACTTC.

This clone showed up just a few times. The chain combines TRBV13 with TRBJ2-7, with D perhaps matching TRBD2 (5 bases). CDR3 length: 13 amino acids. V was shortened by 3 bases and J by 3 bases, with 9 bases between the two germline ends. CDR1 and CDR2 from the germline V gene are PRHDT and FYEKMQ (reference sequence). The CDR3 is CASSFGGYYEQYF. DNA of the CDR3: TGTGCCAGCAGCTTCGGAGGATACTACGAGCAGTACTTC.

CDR3: CASSSGDRNSYEQYF. CDR3 nucleotides: TGTGCCAGCAGCTCGGGGGACAGGAACTCCTACGAGCAGTACTTC. The chain uses TRBV5-4 and TRBJ2-7, with 8 bases fitting TRBD1. Germline V lookup: CDR1 SGHNT, CDR2 YYREEE (reference sequence). V was pared by 3 bases and J by 0 bases, with 5 bases of the junction left unmatched. The CDR3 consists of 15 residues.

This clone has just a few counts. The rearrangement uses TRBV18 and TRBJ2-1; 12 bases match TRBD2. V lost 2 bases, J lost 8 bases, and 7 bases stayed unmatched. Germline V gene sequence: CDR1 KGHSH, CDR2 LQKENI. CDR3 length equals 16 residues. For the CDR3, the DNA is TGTGCCAGCTCACCAATGGGACTAGCGGGTGATTATGAGCAGTTCTTC. It translates to CASSPMGLAGDYEQFF.

V and J are TRBV4-2 and TRBJ2-1; 8 bases are a match to TRBD2. This CDR3 is built from 15 residues. The germline V gene has CDR1 LGHNA and CDR2 YNFKEQ. Trimming at V came to 2 bases and at J to 3 bases, leaving 3 bases not matched to a gene. The CDR3 nucleotides read TGTGCCAGCAGCCAAAGCGGGAGTCTCTACAATGAGCAGTTCTTC. Protein: CASSQSGSLYNEQFF.

The chain links TRBV18 to TRBJ2-5, with D uncertain. The CDR3 is made up of 14 amino acids. Trimming shortened V by 3 bases and J by 0 bases, and 8 bases separated the two germline ends. Germline V gene sequence: CDR1 KGHSH, CDR2 LQKENI. CDR3 coding DNA: TGTGCCAGCTCACCGGCGGCGTACCAAGAGACCCAGTACTTC. Its translation: CASSPAAYQETQYF.

J is TRBJ1-2 and V is TRBV2, with TRBD1 as a possible D gene (6 bases). CDR1 and CDR2 (germline): SNHLY, FYNNEI. The V gene lost 4 bases and the J gene lost 8 bases, with 14 bases spanning the gap. CDR3 length: 13 residues. The CDR3 sequence: CASSALGGRGYTF. The CDR3 nucleotides are TGTGCCAGCAGTGCCCTCGGGGGGCGCGGCTACACCTTC.

This chain joins TRBV4-2 and TRBJ1-2; possible D gene TRBD1, 5 bases. Germline V gives CDR1 LGHNA, CDR2 YNFKEQ. The CDR3 contains 16 residues. Between the trimmed V and J ends, which lost 5 bases and 4 bases, there was a span of 20 bases. Written as DNA, the CDR3 is TGTGCCAGCAGCGCCTCAGGGTCGGGCTTAGGCTATGGCTACACCTTC. It is translated as CASSASGSGLGYGYTF.

CDR3 nucleotide sequence: TGTGCCAGCAGTGAGACAGGGCTCAATCAGCCCCAGCATTTT. It is translated as CASSETGLNQPQHF. This chain connects TRBV2 to TRBJ1-5; 7 bases are a match to TRBD1. Germline loops: CDR1 SNHLY, CDR2 FYNNEI. CDR3 size: 14 residues. The trim removed 3 bases at V and 3 bases at J, leaving 2 bases unmatched.